This T cell receptor (beta chain) was documented in a study of cytomegalovirus exposure and HLA in healthy donors. About the research overall: Within the Caucasian-associated ancestry cluster were 81% of the approximately 400 genotyped donors.

The PCR had 60 Vbeta and 13 Jbeta primers. Method: immunoSEQ multiplex PCR; TCRdb's copy keeps in-frame clones and lacks some. The profile shows 100,000 to 150,000 clones, approximately 78% of them singletons. Germline V gives CDR1 MRHNA, CDR2 SNTAGT. Unmatched junction bases numbered 14, after V lost 8 bases and J lost 4 bases. There are 16 residues in the CDR3. At sampling all donors were nominally healthy, likely with unrecorded immune exposures. What was sequenced was PBMCs. This receptor was identified in a woman between 50 and 59 years old in good health and CMV-seropositive. The chain has TRBV6-4 and TRBJ2-1; 7 bases map to TRBD2. This CDR3 reads CASGEGALSGYNEQFF. The CDR3 region has the DNA TGTGCCAGCGGGGAGGGTGCCCTTTCGGGTTACAATGAGCAGTTCTTC.